This TCR beta chain was recorded in a study of neurological immune-mediated disorders. At least ten counts were recorded for this clonotype. TCRdb re-called the 5' RACE reads through MiXCR, storing one row per CDR3 protein. The sample records tens of thousands of distinct CDR3 sequences, around a tenth being singletons. V was clipped by 2 bases and J by 1 base, with 8 bases between them. Per the germline V gene, CDR1 is MNHEY and CDR2 is SVGEGT. The CDR3 runs 14 residues. The source material was PBMCs. The clonotype originates from a man aged 40-49 years in good health. This chain links TRBV6-2 or TRBV6-3 with TRBJ1-1, with no clear D. CDR3 sequence (DNA): TGTGCCAGCAGTTACCCCCTCTGGAACACTGAAGCTTTCTTT. Translated, it gives CASSYPLWNTEAFF.